The subject of this entry is one T cell receptor (beta chain). Its antigen is currently unknown. The data stem from a study of monozygotic twins with inflammatory bowel disease. Study results and caveats: The analysis did not separate different T cell subtypes.

Germline CDR1 reads SGHVS; CDR2 reads FQNEAQ. CDR3 length equals 17 residues. cDNA was produced in eight separate reactions per sample. A template switching step added UMIs, each with a 6-nucleotide sample barcode. From the 5' RACE reads, TCRdb lists one entry per CDR3 protein and no DNA. The repertoire table contains about 160,000 distinct CDR3 sequences. Sequenced material: blood. The rearrangement links TRBV7-8 to TRBJ2-1; TCRdb calls TRBD1, which cannot be checked without DNA. This clonotype was obtained from a human donor with ulcerative colitis or Crohn's disease, or a healthy co-twin of an affected twin (not recorded which). The CDR3 spells CASSLVRTGGAGNEQFF.